These 23 T cell receptor beta chains share one sample of origin, sequenced in a study of Graves' ophthalmopathy and Graves' hyperthyroidism. Beta-chain TCR CDR3 regions were amplified from RNA transcripts. RT-PCR with HTBI primers came first, then second-round multiplex PCR. Each CDR3 protein gets one entry after TCRdb re-called the multiplex PCR reads with MiXCR. This table holds approximately 700,000 distinct CDR3 sequences, about 40% found once. Sequenced sample: peripheral blood. These receptor sequences come from an adult man with Graves' ophthalmopathy.

This clonotype has a count of ten or more. The J gene is TRBJ2-6, the V gene TRBV15; possibly TRBD2 for D (6 bases). CDR3 length: 19 residues. Germline lookup yields CDR1 LNHNV and CDR2 YYDKDF (reference sequence). Trimming cost V 1 base and J 0 bases, with 16 bases left between them. CDR3 sequence (DNA): TGTGCCACCAGCAGAGGCCTATCGGGGAGGATCTCTGGGGCCAACGTCCTGACTTTC. Translated, it gives CATSRGLSGRISGANVLTF.

With respect to this clonotype: A much larger clone is a single base away; this may be a read error. The chain links TRBV11-2 to TRBJ2-2, with D uncertain. Trimming shortened V by 1 base and J by 3 bases, and 6 bases separated the two germline ends. Germline CDR1 and CDR2: SGHAT and FQNNGV. The CDR3 is 14 residues long. The CDR3: CASSLGVYTGELFF. The CDR3 region has the DNA TGTGCCAGCAGCTTAGGGGTTTACACCGGGGAGCTGTTTTTT.

The sample holds many counts of this clonotype. The chain uses TRBV5-1 and TRBJ1-2; the match to TRBD1 covers 8 bases. The germline V gene has CDR1 SGHRS and CDR2 YFSETQ. With 2 bases clipped from V and 0 bases from J, the junction kept 6 bases outside the gene matches. The CDR3 is 16 amino acids. Here the CDR3 reads CASSFQGARANYGYTF. The CDR3 region has the DNA TGCGCCAGCAGCTTTCAGGGGGCGCGGGCTAACTATGGCTACACCTTC.

A note on this clonotype: This may arise from a read error, as a much more abundant clone is one base away. The V gene is TRBV19, the J gene TRBJ2-2, with 9 bases matching TRBD2. With 7 bases clipped from V and 6 bases from J, the junction kept 12 bases outside the gene matches. The CDR3 has 16 amino acids. Germline-derived CDR1 and CDR2 are LNHDA and SQIVND (reference sequence). The CDR3 spells CASNTSGTSFSGELFF. In DNA, the CDR3 is TGTGCCAGTAATACTTCCGGGACTAGCTTTTCCGGGGAGCTGTTTTTT.

This clonotype was found many times. V usage is TRBV7-3 and J usage is TRBJ2-7; TRBD2 matches at 13 bases. The trim removed 5 bases at V and 4 bases at J, leaving 8 bases unmatched. CDR1 is SGHTA and CDR2 is FQGTGA in the germline V gene. CDR3 size: 16 residues. The DNA of the CDR3 is TGTGCCAGCAGCCTCGAGTGGACTAGCGGGAGTTACGAGCAGTACTTC. Encoded protein: CASSLEWTSGSYEQYF.

This clonotype turned up a few times. The chain employs TRBV3-1 and TRBJ1-1; D is undetermined. The germline V and J ends were trimmed by 4 bases and 1 base, with 7 bases remaining between them. Germline CDR1 LGHDT, CDR2 YNNKEL (reference sequence). CDR3 length: 13 amino acids. In DNA form, the CDR3 reads TGTGCCAGCAGCCCGAAGGCGAACACTGAAGCTTTCTTT. This gives the protein CASSPKANTEAFF.

The chain couples TRBV4-2 to TRBJ1-4; D might be TRBD1 (6 bases). The V and J ends lost 3 bases and 6 bases respectively, with 8 bases between them. CDR1 LGHNA and CDR2 YNFKEQ come from the germline V gene. CDR3 length: 13 residues. The CDR3 region has the DNA TGTGCCAGCAGCCAGAGGGGGGATGAAAAACTGTTTTTT. It encodes CASSQRGDEKLFF.

The table lists this clonotype with many counts. The chain recombines TRBV13 with TRBJ2-7; the D is unclear. Per germline, CDR1 PRHDT and CDR2 FYEKMQ (reference sequence). V was trimmed by 4 bases and J by 2 bases, leaving 15 bases between them. This CDR3 is 15 amino acids long. CDR3 bases: TGTGCCAGCAGCTCAAACCAGGCCCTTACCTACGAGCAGTACTTC. It translates to CASSSNQALTYEQYF.

This clonotype was recorded at least ten times. This rearrangement joins TRBV2 to TRBJ1-5, with D tentatively TRBD1 (5 bases). The V gene's germline CDR1 is SNHLY and CDR2 FYNNEI. The CDR3 consists of 13 residues. V gave up 10 bases and J gave up 3 bases, with 13 bases separating them. CDR3 protein: CATRVRVNQPQHF. For the CDR3, the DNA is TGTGCCACCCGAGTCAGGGTCAATCAGCCCCAGCATTTT. Combining the CDR3 with reference TRBV2 and TRBJ1-5 gives the whole variable domain EPEVTQTPSHQVTQMGQEVILRCVPISNHLYFYWYRQILGQKVEFLVSFYNNEISEKSEIFDDQFSVERPDGSNFTLKIRSTKLEDSAMYFCATRVRVNQPQHFGDGTRLSIL.

The chain carries TRBV7-2 and TRBJ2-7; D is tentatively TRBD1 or TRBD2 (6 bases each). Germline V gene lookup returns CDR1 SGHTA and CDR2 FQGNSA. The length of the CDR3 is 14 residues. V was cut by 5 bases and J by 4 bases, with 15 bases left in between. Written as DNA, the CDR3 is TGTGCCAGCAGCGTTGTTCAGGGGAGGTACGAGCAGTACTTC. Protein sequence: CASSVVQGRYEQYF.

This clonotype showed up just once. The chain recombines TRBV10-2 with TRBJ2-5; D might be TRBD2 (6 bases). Trimming cost V 4 bases and J 9 bases, with 21 bases left between them. This CDR3 comprises 15 residues. Germline V gives CDR1 WSHSY, CDR2 SAAADI. The CDR3 is CASSGADGSNQPQYF. Written as DNA, the CDR3 is TGCGCCAGCAGTGGGGCAGACGGGAGCAATCAGCCCCAGTACTTC.

This clonotype has only a few counts. The chain uses TRBV11-2 and TRBJ2-7, with D possibly TRBD1 on 6 matching bases. The CDR3 is 14 residues long. The germline V gene encodes CDR1 SGHAT and CDR2 FQNNGV. The V and J ends lost 6 bases and 5 bases respectively, with 17 bases between them. The CDR3 DNA follows: TGTGCCAGCAGTTTCAGGGGTGGGGCGGACGAGCAGTACTTC. It yields the protein CASSFRGGADEQYF.

In its sample, this clonotype was seen many times. J is TRBJ1-6 and V is TRBV10-3; D remains unclear. Trimming removed 10 bases at V and 7 bases at J, with 20 bases between. The germline gives CDR1 ENHRY, CDR2 SYGVKD. This CDR3 is 15 amino acids long. CDR3 residues: CANSANPSGNSPLHF. In nucleotides, the CDR3 is TGTGCCAATTCCGCGAACCCGTCAGGAAATTCACCCCTCCACTTT.

This chain links TRBV20-1 with TRBJ1-1, with TRBD1 matching 8 bases. CDR3 length: 13 residues. CDR1 and CDR2 (germline): DFQATT, SNEGSKA (reference sequence). After removal of 5 bases from V and 1 base from J, the junction contained 3 bases not matched to a gene. CDR3 protein: CSAADRGNTEAFF. DNA for the CDR3: TGCAGTGCTGCCGACAGGGGGAACACTGAAGCTTTCTTT.

Of note for this clonotype: This sequence may be a read error, since a much larger clone differs from it by one base. The DNA of the CDR3 is TGTGCCAGCATCTTAGAGTGGGATCAGCCCCAGCATTTT. It yields the protein CASILEWDQPQHF. The chain is built from TRBV7-4 and TRBJ1-5; D is unresolved. Germline CDR1 and CDR2: SGHVT and SQSDAQ. This CDR3 region has 13 residues.

With regard to this clonotype: One base away lies a much larger clone, so this may be a sequencing read error. The chain employs TRBV5-6 and TRBJ1-4; D is unclear. The CDR3 is made up of 14 amino acids. Trimming took off 2 bases at V and 6 bases at J, with 11 bases between the two ends. CDR1 is SGHDT and CDR2 is YYEEEE in the germline V gene. CDR3 amino acids: CASSLGSSYEKLFF. The CDR3 nucleotides are TGTGCCAGCAGCTTAGGGAGCTCATATGAAAAACTGTTTTTT.

V and J are TRBV9 and TRBJ2-7, with a weak D call TRBD2 (6 bases). V lost 0 bases, J lost 3 bases, and 13 bases lay in between. The CDR3 loop spans 15 amino acids. Germline-derived CDR1 and CDR2 are SGDLS and YYNGEE. CDR3 nucleotide sequence: TGTGCCAGCAGCGTAGAGGCCGGGAGCTTCTACGAGCAGTACTTC. It translates to CASSVEAGSFYEQYF.

The chain is built from TRBV5-1 and TRBJ2-2; D possibly corresponds to TRBD1 (5 bases). Germline V CDR1 and CDR2: SGHRS, YFSETQ. The CDR3 runs to 17 residues. Trimming removed 4 bases from V and 3 bases from J, with 19 bases in between. The CDR3 DNA reads as TGCGCCAGCAGCAGGCTCGGTAGGGGCAGGGACACCGGGGAGCTGTTTTTT. This gives the protein CASSRLGRGRDTGELFF.

In its sample, this clonotype was seen a few times. The rearrangement links TRBV12-5 to TRBJ2-7; TRBD1 matches at 8 bases. Germline CDR1 LGHNT, CDR2 FRNRAP. Trimming took 5 bases from V and 2 from J; bases not matched to a gene: 8. This CDR3 has 15 residues. The CDR3 spells CASGTGTGSTYEQYF. The DNA of the CDR3 is TGTGCTAGTGGTACAGGGACAGGCAGCACCTACGAGCAGTACTTC.

The J gene is TRBJ2-5, the V gene TRBV24-1; the match to TRBD1 covers 9 bases. J was trimmed by 5 bases and V by 11 bases; bases with no gene match: 5. The CDR3 spans 12 residues. Germline assignment: CDR1 KGHDR and CDR2 SFDVKD. The CDR3 sequence: CARRQGEETQYF. The CDR3 nucleotides are TGTGCCAGAAGACAGGGGGAGGAGACCCAGTACTTC.

CDR3 sequence reads: CASSERGQGAKTQYF. Written as DNA, the CDR3 is TGTGCCAGCAGTGAACGGGGACAGGGGGCAAAGACCCAGTACTTC. The rearrangement links TRBV6-1 to TRBJ2-5, with 12 bases fitting TRBD1. The CDR3 spans 15 residues. V trimming: 2 bases; J trimming: 6 bases; junction bases outside the gene matches: 4. Germline CDR1 MNHNS, CDR2 SASEGT.

This clonotype was counted ten times or more. This sequence joins TRBV29-1 and TRBJ2-7; no firm D call. Germline-derived CDR1 and CDR2 are SQVTM and ANQGSEA. This CDR3 region has 15 residues. V was pared by 3 bases and J by 3 bases, with 18 bases between. The CDR3 sequence: CSVEIAQSVGYEQYF. The CDR3 DNA reads as TGCAGCGTTGAGATAGCCCAGTCGGTGGGCTACGAGCAGTACTTC.

The CDR3 coding sequence is TGTGCCAGCAGCTTAGTTTGGAATGAGCAGTTCTTC. This translates into CASSLVWNEQFF. The gene calls are TRBV7-6 and TRBJ2-1; D unclear. V was trimmed by 1 base and J by 7 bases, leaving 5 bases between them. Germline V gene lookup returns CDR1 SGHVS and CDR2 FNYEAQ. CDR3 length equals 12 residues.